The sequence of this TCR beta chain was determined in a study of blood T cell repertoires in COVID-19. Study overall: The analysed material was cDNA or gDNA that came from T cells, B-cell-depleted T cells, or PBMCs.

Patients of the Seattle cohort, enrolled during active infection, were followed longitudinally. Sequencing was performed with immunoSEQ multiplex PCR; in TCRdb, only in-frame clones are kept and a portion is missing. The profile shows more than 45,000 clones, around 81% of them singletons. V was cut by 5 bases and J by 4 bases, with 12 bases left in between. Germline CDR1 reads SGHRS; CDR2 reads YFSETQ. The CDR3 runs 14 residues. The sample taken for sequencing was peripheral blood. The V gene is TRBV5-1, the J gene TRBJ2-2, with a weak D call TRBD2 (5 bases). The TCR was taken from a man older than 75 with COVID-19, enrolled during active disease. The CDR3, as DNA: TGCGCCAGCAGGGTAGCGCTTCTCACCGGGGAGCTGTTTTTT. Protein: CASRVALLTGELFF.